This T cell receptor (beta chain) was profiled in a study of cytomegalovirus exposure and HLA in healthy donors. Vbeta (60) and Jbeta (13) primers were used in the PCR. The data were produced by immunoSEQ multiplex PCR, yet TCRdb's version contains in-frame clones alone and is incomplete. The sample holds fewer than 250,000 clones; over 75% are singletons and the top ten take approximately 2%. Note on this clone: Its antigen remains unknown.

General study findings and limits: Later analysis associated a missense DCLRE1C variant with TCR beta V- and J-gene trimming. V segments that were indistinguishable, TRBV6-2 and TRBV6-3 among them, were omitted from analysis. Presence/absence analyses took donor sequencing depth as roughly uniform.

Looked up from germline, CDR1 is MGHRA and CDR2 is YSYEKL. The CDR3 is made up of 15 amino acids. After removal of 4 bases from V and 1 base from J, the junction contained 3 bases not matched to a gene. This receptor was identified in a young man in good health and CMV-seronegative. Sequenced material: PBMCs. The V gene is TRBV4-1, the J gene TRBJ2-5, with TRBD2 matching over 10 bases. CDR3 nucleotide sequence: TGCGCCAGCAGCCCACTAGCGGGGCTCCAAGAGACCCAGTACTTC. Translated, it gives CASSPLAGLQETQYF.